This TCR beta chain was identified in a study of T cells in localized non-small cell lung cancer. Study observations and caveats: A median of 57 of the top 100 tumor clones appeared in adjacent lung, which was paired and uninvolved. Tumor samples were not multi-region, leaving intratumor heterogeneity unexcluded. Among blood samples, higher T cell density accompanied longer overall survival. Adjacent uninvolved lung had the highest clonality, suggesting focused antigen responses.

In the case of this clone: Its target is unknown.

Clones were read by immunoSEQ multiplex PCR, and TCRdb kept only the in-frame ones, dropping some. The table shows around 80,000 clones, with over 70% occurring only once. V was clipped by 6 bases and J by 7 bases; unmatched bases: 5. The CDR3 has 12 amino acids. Germline V CDR1 and CDR2: MNHNS, SASEGT. The chain links TRBV6-1 to TRBJ2-7; the match to TRBD1 covers 8 bases. The clonotype comes from a man aged 35 to 70 with stage II squamous cell lung carcinoma. The sequencing here drew on PBMCs, taken before any cancer treatment. In nucleotides, the CDR3 is TGTGCCAGCAGGGACAGGGTAGGGGAGCAGTACTTC. The encoded protein is CASRDRVGEQYF.